This T cell receptor (beta chain) originates from a study of blood T cell repertoires in COVID-19 (dated by TCRdb to 2018 to 2021). With regard to the full study: The collaborator samples originated in the United States, Italy and Spain and spanned the acute and convalescent phases of COVID-19. Where HLA class I and class II types were available, the types were taken from metadata supplied by the sample provider, not from assay-based typing. The repertoires were released in a freely available public database meant as a resource for research on the immune response to SARS-CoV-2. Deeply sampled blood TCRbeta repertoires from subjects exposed to, actively infected with, or recovered from COVID-19 were included in the dataset. The prospective study material was composed of cDNA or gDNA derived from T cells, B-cell-depleted T cells, or PBMCs. Nearly every sample came with metadata listing a de-identified subject ID, COVID-19 status, age in years and sex. Samples came from the ongoing ImmuneRACE study (first 160 participants) plus 1,254 subjects from 6 global collaborators.

Details on this clone: Its cognate antigen has yet to be identified. No base-level quality is on record; no much larger clone is a single base apart.

On the study overall, not on this receptor specifically: The amount of clinical and demographic metadata varied by source and participant and was provided uncurated.

The immunoSEQ Assay, a bias-controlled multiplex PCR, was used to amplify TCRbeta CDR3 regions from genomic DNA. The paper's data handling went like this. Nucleated cell counts per sample were estimated from amplification of reference gene primers within the assay. Sequence reads were collapsed and filtered to measure the absolute abundance of every unique TCRbeta CDR3 rearrangement. For each sample, productive Simpson clonality was calculated by taking the square root of Simpson's diversity index across productive rearrangements. TCRdb mirrors the immuneACCESS table, restricted to in-frame sequences. Some clones are absent from its copies; in checked studies, under half trace to an unresolved V gene, and the reason for the others is unknown. V, J and clone size derive from that table, while D and trimming were established from the DNA sequence. The sample records hundreds of thousands of clones, approximately 85% of which are singletons. Approximately 4.5% of the sample rests with the top ten.

The junction shows trimming of 2 bases on V and 3 bases on J, and the gene matches do not reach 4 bases of it. In the germline V gene (reference sequence), CDR1 corresponds to SGHKS and CDR2 to YYEKEE. The CDR3 numbers 15 residues from cysteine through phenylalanine. The DNA shown is the 45-base CDR3, in frame from base 1. Whole blood was collected in K2EDTA tubes by collaborating institutions according to the institutions' own protocols. For TCRbeta analysis, collaborator samples were shipped as frozen whole blood, as isolated PBMCs, or as DNA extracted from either sample type. The chain joins TRBV5-5 to TRBJ2-3; 9 central bases correspond to TRBD2. The sample comprised peripheral blood. This clonotype originated in a woman in her seventies with acute or convalescent COVID-19. The CDR3 amino acid sequence is: CASSFSGGITDTQYF. The DNA sequence is TGTGCCAGCAGCTTTAGCGGGGGTATAACAGATACGCAGTATTTT.